The 18 T cell receptor beta chains in this list originate from one sample, sequenced in a study of technical replicates of blood from several donors. TCRdb's table, derived via immunoSEQ multiplex PCR, lists solely in-frame clones and lacks some. The table lists 65,000 to 95,000 clones, around 97% of them singletons. The sequencing input was T cells isolated from PBMCs. These receptors were obtained from a human donor in good health.

The V and J genes are TRBV4-1 and TRBJ2-1, with TRBD2 as a possible D gene (6 bases). The V end was cut by 1 base, the J end by 6 bases, with 22 bases between. The CDR3 has 18 residues. Per germline, CDR1 MGHRA and CDR2 YSYEKL. CDR3 nucleotide sequence: TGCGCCAGCAGCCAAGCCCCCGGGGGTAGCGGAAAAGTCAATGAGCAGTTCTTC. Amino acids: CASSQAPGGSGKVNEQFF.

This clone showed up just once. This rearrangement joins TRBV7-9 to TRBJ1-1, with D perhaps TRBD1 (5 bases). CDR1 SEHNR and CDR2 FQNEAQ come from the germline V gene (reference sequence). Between the trimmed V and J ends, which lost 5 bases and 10 bases, there was a span of 23 bases. This CDR3 spans 15 amino acids. CDR3 bases: TGTGCCAGCAGCCGTCTTCTGGCGGGGGAGAGCGGAGCTTTCTTT. Amino acids: CASSRLLAGESGAFF.

This clone was seen only once. The genes are TRBV6-5 and TRBJ2-1; TRBD2 agrees at 11 bases. CDR3 size: 15 residues. Germline V gene lookup returns CDR1 MNHEY and CDR2 SVGAGI. J gave up 10 bases and V 1 base, and 6 bases lay outside the gene matches. Written as DNA, the CDR3 is TGTGCCAGCAGTTACTATAGCGGGAGGGCGGAGGAGCAGTTCTTC. Protein sequence: CASSYYSGRAEEQFF.

This chain connects TRBV6-5 to TRBJ2-7; tentatively, D is TRBD1 (5 bases). Between the trimmed V and J ends, which lost 7 bases and 4 bases, there was a span of 11 bases. CDR1 is MNHEY and CDR2 is SVGAGI in the germline V gene. The CDR3 runs to 12 residues. CDR3 bases: TGTGCCAGCACAGGGAATCGATACGAGCAGTACTTC. It translates to CASTGNRYEQYF.

This clone was recorded once. The chain combines TRBV4-1 with TRBJ2-7, with D maybe TRBD1 (6 bases). Trimming stripped 3 bases from V and 1 base from J, with 13 bases between. This CDR3 has 15 residues. Germline-derived CDR1 and CDR2 are MGHRA and YSYEKL. CDR3 residues: CASSHRVTGSYEQYF. The DNA for the CDR3 is TGCGCCAGCAGCCACAGGGTGACAGGTTCCTACGAGCAGTACTTC.

The rearrangement joins TRBV7-3 to TRBJ1-2; 7 nucleotides line up with TRBD1. This CDR3 is built from 15 residues. Losses at the gene ends were 1 base for V and 4 bases for J; bases not matched to a gene: 6. Germline V gene data show CDR1 as SGHTA and CDR2 as FQGTGA. The CDR3: CASSLNPGTAYGYTF. DNA for the CDR3: TGTGCCAGCAGCTTAAACCCCGGGACAGCCTATGGCTACACCTTC.

The gene calls are TRBV9 and TRBJ1-5; tentative D call: TRBD1 (6 bases). The length of the CDR3 is 15 residues. Germline CDR1 is SGDLS and CDR2 is YYNGEE. The ends were cut back, 0 bases at V and 4 bases at J, with 11 bases in the middle. The CDR3 DNA follows: TGTGCCAGCAGCGTAGAGGGGGTGGGGAATCAGCCCCAGCATTTT. Its protein is CASSVEGVGNQPQHF.

This clone was detected only once. The V and J genes are TRBV4-2 and TRBJ2-7, with D possibly matching TRBD2 (6 bases). The CDR3 has 14 amino acids. V lost 3 bases and J lost 7, with 16 bases in between. Germline assignment: CDR1 LGHNA and CDR2 YNFKEQ. The DNA of the CDR3 is TGTGCCAGCAGCCAGCCTCAAGGAGGGTGGGAGCAGTACTTC. Its protein product is CASSQPQGGWEQYF.

In the case of this clone: A read error may account for a junction end that differs from germline. The genes are TRBV19 and TRBJ2-7, with 7 bases identical to TRBD1. Germline CDR1 reads LNHDA; CDR2 reads SQIVND (reference sequence). The CDR3 has 11 amino acids. The DNA for the CDR3 is TGTGCCAGTAGATCCGGTGGACAGGAGCACTTC. Amino acids: CASRSGGQEHF. Full variable domain (rest looked up from reference TRBV19 and TRBJ2-7): DGGITQSPKYLFRKEGQNVTLSCEQNLNHDAMYWYRQDPGQGLRLIYYSQIVNDFQKGDIAEGYSVSREKKESFPLTVTSAQKNPTAFYLCASRSGGQEHFGPGTRLTVT.

The chain joins TRBV7-6 to TRBJ2-3, with D possibly TRBD2 on 5 matching bases. There are 15 residues in the CDR3. Deletions cut 2 bases from V and 5 bases from J, with 14 bases between. CDR1 is SGHVS, CDR2 FNYEAQ, per germline. In DNA, the CDR3 is TGTGCCAGCAGCTTATCAGCGGAGAATTTAGATACGCAGTATTTT. This sequence encodes CASSLSAENLDTQYF. The full variable domain, rest sourced from reference TRBV7-6 and TRBJ2-3, is GAGVSQSPRYKVTKRGQDVALRCDPISGHVSLYWYRQALGQGPEFLTYFNYEAQQDKSGLPNDRFSAERPEGSISTLTIQRTEQRDSAMYRCASSLSAENLDTQYFGPGTRLTVL.

This clone occurred a few times. The chain recombines TRBV5-1 with TRBJ1-1, with unresolved D. V gave up 2 bases and J gave up 1 base, with 6 bases separating them. The CDR3 is 13 amino acids. Germline CDR1 is SGHRS and CDR2 is YFSETQ. Here the CDR3 reads CASSFSGNTEAFF. CDR3 DNA: TGCGCCAGCAGCTTCTCGGGGAACACTGAAGCTTTCTTT.

The J gene is TRBJ1-5, the V gene TRBV28; the D is unclear. Germline V lookup: CDR1 MDHEN, CDR2 SYDVKM. The V end lost 3 bases, the J end lost 1 base, and 7 bases lay between the germline ends. This CDR3 region has 14 residues. This chain's CDR3 is CASSLGRSNQPQHF. The CDR3 DNA is TGTGCCAGCAGTTTGGGCAGGAGCAATCAGCCCCAGCATTTT. The full variable domain, in which reference TRBV28 and TRBJ1-5 provide the parts outside the CDR3, is DVKVTQSSRYLVKRTGEKVFLECVQDMDHENMFWYRQDPGLGLRLIYFSYDVKMKEKGDIPEGYSVSREKKERFSLILESASTNQTSMYLCASSLGRSNQPQHFGDGTRLSIL.

J is TRBJ2-5 and V is TRBV5-1; the D is unclear. This CDR3 has 15 amino acids. V was cut by 1 base and J by 2 bases, with 12 bases left in between. Per germline, CDR1 SGHRS and CDR2 YFSETQ. In DNA form, the CDR3 reads TGCGCCAGCAGCTTGTTTCTCCGGTTTCAAGAGACCCAGTACTTC. This codes for CASSLFLRFQETQYF.

The table lists this clone with a count of one. The V call is TRBV7-8, the J call TRBJ1-2, with 7 bases matching TRBD1. CDR3 size: 14 residues. Germline V gene lookup returns CDR1 SGHVS and CDR2 FQNEAQ. The trim removed 4 bases at V and 2 bases at J, leaving 4 bases unmatched. The CDR3 DNA reads as TGTGCCAGCAGCTCAGGGGGACAGAACTATGGCTACACCTTC. Residues: CASSSGGQNYGYTF.

The DNA for the CDR3 is TGTGCCAGCAGTTCTTCCGGGACTCGAACGCCAGAGACCCAGTACTTC. Its translation is CASSSSGTRTPETQYF. This chain links TRBV6-5 with TRBJ2-5; TRBD2 might be the D (6 bases). The V end was cut by 4 bases, the J end by 4 bases, with 19 bases between. In germline, CDR1 is MNHEY, CDR2 SVGAGI. The length of the CDR3 is 16 residues.

This chain connects TRBV5-1 to TRBJ2-5, with 7 positions matching TRBD2. The DNA end lines up better with TRBJ2-7; the J call may be wrong. Per germline, CDR1 SGHRS and CDR2 YFSETQ. The length of the CDR3 is 14 residues. Here the CDR3 DNA reads TGCGCCAGCAGCTTGGCCCCTAGCGGCTACGAGCAGTACTTC. This translates into CASSLAPSGYEQYF.

The chain links TRBV11-1 to TRBJ1-5; D not resolved. V was pared by 1 base and J by 7 bases, with 8 bases between. The CDR3 is 13 amino acids. Germline V gene data show CDR1 as SGHAT and CDR2 as FQDESV (reference sequence). The CDR3 here is CASSLEFGQPQHF. CDR3 nucleotides: TGTGCCAGCAGCTTAGAGTTCGGGCAGCCCCAGCATTTT.

The rearrangement links TRBV25-1 to TRBJ2-7; D not resolved. The CDR3 loop spans 11 amino acids. V was trimmed by 5 bases and J by 3 bases, leaving 5 bases between them. Germline values: CDR1 MGHDK, CDR2 SYGVNS. CDR3 in amino acids: CASSPSYEQYF. The CDR3 DNA reads as TGTGCCAGCAGTCCTAGCTACGAGCAGTACTTC.